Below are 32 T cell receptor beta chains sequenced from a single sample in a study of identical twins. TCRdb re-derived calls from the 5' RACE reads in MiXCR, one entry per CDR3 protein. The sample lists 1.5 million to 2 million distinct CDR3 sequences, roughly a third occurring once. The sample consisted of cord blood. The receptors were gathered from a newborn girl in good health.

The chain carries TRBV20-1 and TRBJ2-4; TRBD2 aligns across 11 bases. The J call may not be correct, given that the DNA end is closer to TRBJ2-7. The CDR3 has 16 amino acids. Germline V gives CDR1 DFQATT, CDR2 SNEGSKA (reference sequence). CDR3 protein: CSASRLAGGLSYEQYF. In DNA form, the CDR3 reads TGCAGTGCTAGTCGGCTAGCGGGGGGCCTCAGCTACGAGCAGTACTTC.

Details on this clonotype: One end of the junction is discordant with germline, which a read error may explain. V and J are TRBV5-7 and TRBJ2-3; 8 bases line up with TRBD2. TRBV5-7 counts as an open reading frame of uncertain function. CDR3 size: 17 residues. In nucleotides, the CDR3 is TGTGCCAGCAGCTCCCCTCGGGCGGGAGGTCACACAGATACGCAGTCTTTT. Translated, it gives CASSSPRAGGHTDTQSF.

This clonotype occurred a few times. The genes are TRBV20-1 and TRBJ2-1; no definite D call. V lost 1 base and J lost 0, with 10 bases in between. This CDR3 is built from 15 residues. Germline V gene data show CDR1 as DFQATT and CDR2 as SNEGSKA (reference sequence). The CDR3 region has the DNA TGCAGTGCTAGAGCCGGTCTCTACTCCTACAATGAGCAGTTCTTC. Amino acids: CSARAGLYSYNEQFF.

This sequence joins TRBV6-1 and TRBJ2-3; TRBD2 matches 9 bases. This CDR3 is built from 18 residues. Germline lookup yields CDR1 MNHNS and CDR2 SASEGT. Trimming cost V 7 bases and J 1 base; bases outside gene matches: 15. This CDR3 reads CASTRSGTSSTGTDTQYF. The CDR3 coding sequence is TGTGCCAGCACGCGATCCGGGACTAGCTCCACCGGCACAGATACGCAGTATTTT.

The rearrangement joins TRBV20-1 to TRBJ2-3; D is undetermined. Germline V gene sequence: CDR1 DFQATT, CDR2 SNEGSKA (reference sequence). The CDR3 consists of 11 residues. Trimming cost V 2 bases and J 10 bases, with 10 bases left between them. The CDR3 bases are TGCAGTGCTAGATGGCCTGGGGCGCAGTATTTT. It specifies CSARWPGAQYF.

The CDR3 loop is CSVDYRGTQYF. The CDR3 DNA follows: TGCAGCGTTGACTACAGGGGTACGCAGTATTTT. The chain combines TRBV29-1 with TRBJ2-3; 7 bases align to TRBD1. The CDR3 totals 11 residues. V trimming: 3 bases; J trimming: 8 bases; junction bases outside the gene matches: 2. Germline CDR1 SQVTM, CDR2 ANQGSEA.

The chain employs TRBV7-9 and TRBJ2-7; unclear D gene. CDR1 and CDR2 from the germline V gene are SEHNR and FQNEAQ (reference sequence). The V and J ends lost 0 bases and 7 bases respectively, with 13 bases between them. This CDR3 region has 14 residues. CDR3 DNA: TGTGCCAGCAGCTTAGCCACCGGTGCCTCAGAGCAGTACTTC. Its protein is CASSLATGASEQYF.

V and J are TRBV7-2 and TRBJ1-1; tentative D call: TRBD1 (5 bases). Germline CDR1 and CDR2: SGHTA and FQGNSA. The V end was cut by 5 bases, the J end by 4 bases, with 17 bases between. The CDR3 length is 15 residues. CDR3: CASSDQFRVGTEAFF. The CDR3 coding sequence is TGTGCCAGCAGCGATCAATTCAGGGTAGGCACTGAAGCTTTCTTT.

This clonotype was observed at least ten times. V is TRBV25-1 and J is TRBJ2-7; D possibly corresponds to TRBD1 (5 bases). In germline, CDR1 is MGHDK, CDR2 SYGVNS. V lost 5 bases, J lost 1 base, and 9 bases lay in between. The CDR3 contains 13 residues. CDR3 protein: CASSPRESYEQYF. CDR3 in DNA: TGTGCCAGCAGTCCCAGGGAATCCTACGAGCAGTACTTC.

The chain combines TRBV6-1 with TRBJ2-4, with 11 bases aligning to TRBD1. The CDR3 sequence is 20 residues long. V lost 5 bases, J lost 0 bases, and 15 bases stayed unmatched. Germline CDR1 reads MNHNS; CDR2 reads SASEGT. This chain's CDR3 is CASSPPGGTGGFGAKNIQYF. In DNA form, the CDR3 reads TGTGCCAGCAGTCCGCCCGGAGGGACAGGGGGGTTCGGAGCCAAAAACATTCAGTACTTC.

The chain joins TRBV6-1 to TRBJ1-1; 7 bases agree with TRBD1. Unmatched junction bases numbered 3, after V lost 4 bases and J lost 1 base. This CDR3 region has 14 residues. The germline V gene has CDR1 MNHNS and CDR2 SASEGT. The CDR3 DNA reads TGTGCCAGCAGTGGACAGGGACGGAACACTGAAGCTTTCTTT. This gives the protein CASSGQGRNTEAFF.

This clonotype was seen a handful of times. The CDR3 DNA reads TGTGCCGGCAACCTAGCGGGGGGCACAGATACGCAGTATTTT. Its protein product is CAGNLAGGTDTQYF. The chain combines TRBV6-1 with TRBJ2-3, with 10 bases that match TRBD2. Germline values: CDR1 MNHNS, CDR2 SASEGT. CDR3 length: 14 residues. The V and J ends lost 11 bases and 1 base, in that order; junction bases with no gene match: 6.

The CDR3 coding sequence is TGCAGTGCTTTTTCGGACAGGGGGGTGGGAGATACGCAGTATTTT. Its translation is CSAFSDRGVGDTQYF. The chain carries TRBV20-1 and TRBJ2-3; TRBD1 agrees at 10 bases. This CDR3 contains 15 residues. Trimming cost V 5 bases and J 5 bases; bases outside gene matches: 10. Germline V gene sequence: CDR1 DFQATT, CDR2 SNEGSKA (reference sequence).

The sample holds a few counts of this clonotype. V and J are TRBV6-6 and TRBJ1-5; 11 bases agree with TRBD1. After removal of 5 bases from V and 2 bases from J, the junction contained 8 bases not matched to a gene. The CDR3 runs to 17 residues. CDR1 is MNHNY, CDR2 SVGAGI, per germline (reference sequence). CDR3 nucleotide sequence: TGTGCCAGCAGTACTGGACAGGGGGCCAATGGCAATCAGCCCCAGCATTTT. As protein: CASSTGQGANGNQPQHF.

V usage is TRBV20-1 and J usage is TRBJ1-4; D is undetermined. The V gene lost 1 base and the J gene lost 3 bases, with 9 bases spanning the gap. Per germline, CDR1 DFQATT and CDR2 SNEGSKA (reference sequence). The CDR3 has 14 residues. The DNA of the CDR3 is TGCAGTGCTAGAGTGGGAGCCTCTAATGAAAAACTGTTTTTT. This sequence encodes CSARVGASNEKLFF.

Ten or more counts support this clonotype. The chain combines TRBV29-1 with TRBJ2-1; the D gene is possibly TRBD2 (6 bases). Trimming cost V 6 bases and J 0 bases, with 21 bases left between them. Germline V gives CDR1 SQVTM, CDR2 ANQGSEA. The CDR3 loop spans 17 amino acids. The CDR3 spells CSVVKPLAAHSYNEQFF. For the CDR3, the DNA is TGCAGCGTGGTAAAGCCCTTAGCGGCCCACTCCTACAATGAGCAGTTCTTC.

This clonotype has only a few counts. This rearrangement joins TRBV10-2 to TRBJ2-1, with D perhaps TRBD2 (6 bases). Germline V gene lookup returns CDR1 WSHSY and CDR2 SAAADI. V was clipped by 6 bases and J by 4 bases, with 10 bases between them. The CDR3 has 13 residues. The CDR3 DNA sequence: TGCGCCAGCAGGGGGGGACTGTACAATGAGCAGTTCTTC. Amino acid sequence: CASRGGLYNEQFF.

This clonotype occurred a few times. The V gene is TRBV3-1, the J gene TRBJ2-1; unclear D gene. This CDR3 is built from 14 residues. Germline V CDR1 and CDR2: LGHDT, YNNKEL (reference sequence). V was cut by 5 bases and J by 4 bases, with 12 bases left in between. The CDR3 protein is CASSSRTRYNEQFF. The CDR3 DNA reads TGTGCCAGCAGCTCCCGGACCAGGTACAATGAGCAGTTCTTC.

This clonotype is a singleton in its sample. The CDR3 protein is CSASLRWDEQFF. DNA of the CDR3: TGCAGTGCGAGCCTCCGTTGGGATGAGCAGTTCTTC. The chain combines TRBV20-1 with TRBJ2-1; no definite D call. Between the trimmed V and J ends, which lost 6 bases and 8 bases, there was a span of 14 bases. Germline values: CDR1 DFQATT, CDR2 SNEGSKA (reference sequence). This CDR3 region has 12 residues.

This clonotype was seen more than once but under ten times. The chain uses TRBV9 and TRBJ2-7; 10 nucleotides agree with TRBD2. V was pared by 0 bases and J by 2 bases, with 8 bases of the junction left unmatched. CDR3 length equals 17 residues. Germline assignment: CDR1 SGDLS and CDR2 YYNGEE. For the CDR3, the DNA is TGTGCCAGCAGCGTAGAACTAGCGGGGCTATCTCCCTACGAGCAGTACTTC. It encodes CASSVELAGLSPYEQYF.

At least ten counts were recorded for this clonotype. Here the CDR3 DNA reads TGTGCCAGCAGTTTAGCGGGAATCGGCACAGATACGCAGTATTTT. As protein: CASSLAGIGTDTQYF. The chain combines TRBV12-3 or TRBV12-4 with TRBJ2-3; unclear D gene. Trimming left V 0 bases short and J 1 base short, with 8 bases between. The CDR3 consists of 15 residues.

DNA of the CDR3: TGTGCCATCAGTGGGGACAGGGTTGAAGCTTTCTTT. Amino acids: CAISGDRVEAFF. The gene calls are TRBV10-3 and TRBJ1-1; 9 positions match TRBD1. CDR3 length equals 12 residues. Trimming took 4 bases from V and 7 from J; bases not matched to a gene: 1. Germline CDR1 ENHRY, CDR2 SYGVKD.

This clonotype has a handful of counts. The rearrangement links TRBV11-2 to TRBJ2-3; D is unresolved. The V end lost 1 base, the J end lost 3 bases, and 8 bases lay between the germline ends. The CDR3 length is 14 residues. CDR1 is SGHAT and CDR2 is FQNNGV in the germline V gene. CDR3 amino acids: CASSLVDRTDTQYF. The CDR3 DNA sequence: TGTGCCAGCAGCTTAGTGGATCGAACAGATACGCAGTATTTT.

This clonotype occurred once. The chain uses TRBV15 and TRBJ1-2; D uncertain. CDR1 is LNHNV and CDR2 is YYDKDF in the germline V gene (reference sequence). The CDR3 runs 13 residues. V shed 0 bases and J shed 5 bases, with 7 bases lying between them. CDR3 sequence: CATSRELGYGYTF. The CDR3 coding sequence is TGTGCCACCAGCAGAGAACTCGGATATGGCTACACCTTC.

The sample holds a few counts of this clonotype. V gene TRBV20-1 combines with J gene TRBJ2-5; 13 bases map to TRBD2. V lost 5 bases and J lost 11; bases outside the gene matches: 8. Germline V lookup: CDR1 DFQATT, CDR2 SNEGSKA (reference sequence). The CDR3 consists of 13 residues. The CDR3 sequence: CSALTSGGKGQYF. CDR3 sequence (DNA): TGCAGTGCTTTGACTAGCGGGGGGAAGGGTCAGTACTTC.

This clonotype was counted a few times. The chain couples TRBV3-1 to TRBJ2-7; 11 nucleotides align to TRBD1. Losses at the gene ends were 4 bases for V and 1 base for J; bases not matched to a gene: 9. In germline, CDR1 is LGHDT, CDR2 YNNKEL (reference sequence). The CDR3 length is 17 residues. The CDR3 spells CASSPWGQGVVSYEQYF. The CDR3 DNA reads TGTGCCAGCAGCCCGTGGGGACAGGGGGTTGTTTCCTACGAGCAGTACTTC.

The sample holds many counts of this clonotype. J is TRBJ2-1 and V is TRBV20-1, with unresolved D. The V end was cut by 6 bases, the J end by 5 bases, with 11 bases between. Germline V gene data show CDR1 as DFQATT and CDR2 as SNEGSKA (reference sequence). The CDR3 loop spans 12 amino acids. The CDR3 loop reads CSAPLNHNEQFF. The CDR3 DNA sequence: TGCAGTGCGCCCTTGAACCACAATGAGCAGTTCTTC.

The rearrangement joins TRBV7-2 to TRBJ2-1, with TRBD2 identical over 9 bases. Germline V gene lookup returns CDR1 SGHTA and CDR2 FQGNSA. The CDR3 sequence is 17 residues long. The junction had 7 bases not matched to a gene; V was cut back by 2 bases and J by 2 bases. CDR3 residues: CASSLLPSGVAYNEQFF. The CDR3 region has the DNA TGTGCCAGCAGCTTACTCCCTAGCGGGGTAGCCTACAATGAGCAGTTCTTC.

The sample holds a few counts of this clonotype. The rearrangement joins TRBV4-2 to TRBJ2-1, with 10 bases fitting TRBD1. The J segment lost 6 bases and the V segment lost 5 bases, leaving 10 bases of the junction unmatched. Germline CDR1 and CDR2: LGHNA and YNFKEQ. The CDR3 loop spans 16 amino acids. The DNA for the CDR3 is TGTGCCAGCAGCGCCTTAGGGACAGGGGCAGGCAATGAGCAGTTCTTC. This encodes CASSALGTGAGNEQFF.

The DNA of the CDR3 is TGTGCCAGCAGTTTGGCACGACTCACAGATACGCAGTATTTT. Translated, it gives CASSLARLTDTQYF. The rearrangement uses TRBV27 and TRBJ2-3; unclear D gene. Germline V gene lookup returns CDR1 MNHEY and CDR2 SMNVEV (reference sequence). The ends were cut back, 3 bases at V and 2 bases at J, with 9 bases in the middle. The CDR3 totals 14 residues.

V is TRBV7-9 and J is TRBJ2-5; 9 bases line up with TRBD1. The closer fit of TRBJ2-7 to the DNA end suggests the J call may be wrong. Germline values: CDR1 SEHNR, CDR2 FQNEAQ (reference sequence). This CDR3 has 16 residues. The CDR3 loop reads CASSSRQGEQTYEQYF. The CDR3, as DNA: TGTGCCAGCAGCTCTAGACAGGGGGAGCAAACCTACGAGCAGTACTTC.

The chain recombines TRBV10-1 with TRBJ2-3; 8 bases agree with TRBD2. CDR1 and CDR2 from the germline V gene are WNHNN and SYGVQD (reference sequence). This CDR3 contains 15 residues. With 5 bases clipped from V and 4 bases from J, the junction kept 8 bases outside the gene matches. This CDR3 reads CASSSGTSEADTQYF. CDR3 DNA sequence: TGCGCCAGCAGTAGCGGGACTAGTGAGGCAGATACGCAGTATTTT.